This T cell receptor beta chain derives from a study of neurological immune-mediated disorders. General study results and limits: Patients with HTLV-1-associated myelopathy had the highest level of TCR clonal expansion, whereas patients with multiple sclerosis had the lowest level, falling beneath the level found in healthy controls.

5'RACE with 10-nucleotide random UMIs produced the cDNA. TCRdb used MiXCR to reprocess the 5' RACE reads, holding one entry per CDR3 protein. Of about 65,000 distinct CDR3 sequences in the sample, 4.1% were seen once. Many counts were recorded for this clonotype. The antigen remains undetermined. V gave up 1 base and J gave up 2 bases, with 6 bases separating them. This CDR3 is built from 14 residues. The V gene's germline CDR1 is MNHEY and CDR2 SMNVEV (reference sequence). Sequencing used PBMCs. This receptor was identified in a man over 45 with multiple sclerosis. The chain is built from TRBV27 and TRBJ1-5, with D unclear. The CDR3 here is CASSLWGGNQPQHF. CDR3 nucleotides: TGTGCCAGCAGTTTATGGGGTGGCAATCAGCCCCAGCATTTT.